This T cell receptor (beta chain) was captured by sequencing in a study of T cell changes during pregnancy in multiple sclerosis. Sequenced by immunoSEQ multiplex PCR; TCRdb stores in-frame clones only, minus some. The data contain some 70,000 clones, about 90% of them singletons. The specimen comprised peripheral blood, sampled in the second trimester of pregnancy. The source is a female donor with multiple sclerosis, enrolled in a pregnancy study.

As DNA, the CDR3 is TGTGCCAGCATCCCCCAACTTATGAACACTGAAGCTTTCTTT. Translated, it gives CASIPQLMNTEAFF. This chain uses TRBV7-2 with TRBJ1-1; D not certain. V lost 7 bases and J 0 bases, leaving 12 bases between the germline ends. Germline V gives CDR1 SGHTA, CDR2 FQGNSA. The CDR3 is made up of 14 amino acids.